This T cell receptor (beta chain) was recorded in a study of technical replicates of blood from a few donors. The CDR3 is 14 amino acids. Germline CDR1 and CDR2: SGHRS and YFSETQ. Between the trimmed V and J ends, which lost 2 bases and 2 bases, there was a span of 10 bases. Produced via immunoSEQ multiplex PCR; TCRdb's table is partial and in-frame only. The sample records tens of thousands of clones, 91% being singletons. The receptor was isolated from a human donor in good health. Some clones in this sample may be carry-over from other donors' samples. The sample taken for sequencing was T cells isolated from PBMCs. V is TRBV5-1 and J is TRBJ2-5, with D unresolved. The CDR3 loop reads CASSLQNQQETQYF. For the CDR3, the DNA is TGCGCCAGCAGCTTACAGAACCAACAAGAGACCCAGTACTTC.